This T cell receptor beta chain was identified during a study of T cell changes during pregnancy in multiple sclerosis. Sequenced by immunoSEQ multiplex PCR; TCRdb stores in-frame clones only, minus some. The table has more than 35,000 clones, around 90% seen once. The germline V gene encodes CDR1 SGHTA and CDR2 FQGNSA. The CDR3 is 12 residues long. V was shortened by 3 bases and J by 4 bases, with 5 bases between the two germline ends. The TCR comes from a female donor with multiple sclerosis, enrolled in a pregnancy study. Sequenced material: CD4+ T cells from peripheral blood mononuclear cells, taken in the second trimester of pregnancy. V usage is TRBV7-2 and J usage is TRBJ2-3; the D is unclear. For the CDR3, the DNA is TGTGCCAGCAGCTTGGCAGCAGATACGCAGTATTTT. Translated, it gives CASSLAADTQYF.